The clone carrying this T cell receptor (beta chain) was detected only once. What it binds is not known. These data come from a study of CD8+ T cells in alopecia areata. Study-wide results and limits: Higher clonality and more expanded CD8+ clones appeared in lesional than normal scalp. Sharing of TCRs across patients appeared less clear than in mice, possibly for HLA-related reasons.

TCR sequencing used cDNA made by reverse transcription of extracted RNA. TCRdb's copy holds only in-frame clones and misses some; the assay was immunoSEQ multiplex PCR. The data contain about 160,000 clones, approximately 45% of them singletons. With V trimmed by 1 base and J by 5 bases, 4 bases remained unmatched. Germline values: CDR1 SNHLY, CDR2 FYNNEI. The CDR3 runs to 16 residues. The TCR sequence derives from a human donor with alopecia areata. The sample was CD4+ T cells sorted from blood. The chain links TRBV2 to TRBJ2-5, with 13 bases matching TRBD2. DNA of the CDR3: TGTGCCAGCAGTGAAGGACTAGCGGGAGGTTGGGAGACCCAGTACTTC. Its translation: CASSEGLAGGWETQYF.